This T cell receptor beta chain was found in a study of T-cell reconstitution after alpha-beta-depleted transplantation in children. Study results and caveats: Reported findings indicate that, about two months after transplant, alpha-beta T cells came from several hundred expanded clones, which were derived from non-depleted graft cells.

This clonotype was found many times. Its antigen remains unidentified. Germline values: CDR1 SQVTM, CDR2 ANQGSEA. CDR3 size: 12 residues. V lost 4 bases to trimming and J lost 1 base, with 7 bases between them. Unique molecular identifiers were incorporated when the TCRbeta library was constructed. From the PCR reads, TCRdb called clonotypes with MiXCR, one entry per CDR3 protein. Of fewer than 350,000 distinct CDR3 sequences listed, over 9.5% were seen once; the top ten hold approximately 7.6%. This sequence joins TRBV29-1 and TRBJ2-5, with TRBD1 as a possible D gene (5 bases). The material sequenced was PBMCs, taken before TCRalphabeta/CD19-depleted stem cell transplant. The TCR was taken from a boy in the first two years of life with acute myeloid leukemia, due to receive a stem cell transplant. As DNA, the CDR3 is TGCAGCGTTGCCAGGGCCCAAGAGACCCAGTACTTC. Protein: CSVARAQETQYF. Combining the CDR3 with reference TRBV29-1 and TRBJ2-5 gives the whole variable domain SAVISQKPSRDICQRGTSLTIQCQVDSQVTMMFWYRQQPGQSLTLIATANQGSEATYESGFVIDKFPISRPNLTFSTLTVSNMSPEDSSIYLCSVARAQETQYFGPGTRLLVL.